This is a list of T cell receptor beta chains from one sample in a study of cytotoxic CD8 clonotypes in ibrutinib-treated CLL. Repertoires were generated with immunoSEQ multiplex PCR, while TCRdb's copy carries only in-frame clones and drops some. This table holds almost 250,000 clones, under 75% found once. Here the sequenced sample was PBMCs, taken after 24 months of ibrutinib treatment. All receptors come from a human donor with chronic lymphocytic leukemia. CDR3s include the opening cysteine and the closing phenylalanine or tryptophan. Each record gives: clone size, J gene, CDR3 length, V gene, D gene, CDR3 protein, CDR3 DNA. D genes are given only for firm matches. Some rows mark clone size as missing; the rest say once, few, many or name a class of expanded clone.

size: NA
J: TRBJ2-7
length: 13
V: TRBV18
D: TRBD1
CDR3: CASSPGQGNEQYF
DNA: TGTGCCAGCTCACCAGGACAGGGTAACGAGCAGTACTTC

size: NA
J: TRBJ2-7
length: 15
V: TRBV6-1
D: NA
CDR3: CASSELVRRPYEQYF
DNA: TGTGCCAGCAGTGAACTCGTTCGCCGCCCCTACGAGCAGTACTTC

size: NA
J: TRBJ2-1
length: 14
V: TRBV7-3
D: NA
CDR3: CASSLAYGVPEQFF
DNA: TGTGCCAGCAGCTTGGCGTACGGGGTACCAGAGCAGTTCTTC

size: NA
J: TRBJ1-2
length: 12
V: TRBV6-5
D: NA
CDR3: CASKEQDGGYTF
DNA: TGTGCCAGCAAGGAACAGGACGGGGGCTACACCTTC

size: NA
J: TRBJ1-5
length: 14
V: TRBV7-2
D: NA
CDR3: CASSHSGGNQPQHF
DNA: TGTGCCAGCAGCCACTCGGGTGGCAATCAGCCCCAGCATTTT

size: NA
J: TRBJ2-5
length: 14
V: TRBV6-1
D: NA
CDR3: CASSGRNNQETQYF
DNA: TGTGCCAGCAGTGGGCGGAATAACCAAGAGACCCAGTACTTC

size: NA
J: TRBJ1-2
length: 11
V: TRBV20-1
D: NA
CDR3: CSGIVNYGYTF
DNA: TGCAGTGGAATAGTTAACTATGGCTACACCTTC

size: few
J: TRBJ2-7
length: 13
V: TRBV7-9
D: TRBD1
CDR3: CASKRDSTVEQYF
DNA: TGTGCCAGCAAAAGGGACAGCACCGTCGAGCAGTACTTC

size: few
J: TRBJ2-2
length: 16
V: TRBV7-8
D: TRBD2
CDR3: CASSPWTRPDTGELFF
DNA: TGTGCCAGCAGCCCCTGGACTAGACCAGACACCGGGGAGCTGTTTTTT

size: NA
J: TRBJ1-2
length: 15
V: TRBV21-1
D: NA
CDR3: CASSSLGQGAAGYTF
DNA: TGTGCCAGCAGCTCCTTAGGACAGGGGGCCGCTGGCTACACCTTC

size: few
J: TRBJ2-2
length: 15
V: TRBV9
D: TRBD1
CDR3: CASSGMGQTTGELFF
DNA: TGTGCCAGCAGCGGAATGGGACAGACGACCGGGGAGCTGTTTTTT

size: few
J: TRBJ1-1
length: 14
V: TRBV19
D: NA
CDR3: CASSPTAQSTEAFF
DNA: TGTGCCAGTAGTCCTACTGCCCAGAGTACTGAAGCTTTCTTT

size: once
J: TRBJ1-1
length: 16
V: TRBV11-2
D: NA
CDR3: CASSRWQGISSTEAFF
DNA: TGTGCCAGCAGCCGCTGGCAGGGTATATCGAGCACTGAAGCTTTCTTT